The 27 T cell receptor beta chains below all came from one sample that was sequenced in a study of blood T cell repertoires in COVID-19. The method was immunoSEQ multiplex PCR; TCRdb's version includes in-frame clones alone and lacks a portion of them. The repertoire consists of 200,000 to 250,000 clones, with 70% to 85% occurring once and the leading ten covering 1.4%. Sequenced input: peripheral blood. These receptors all stem from a woman between 35 and 50 years old who had recovered from COVID-19.

This chain uses TRBV4-3 with TRBJ2-1, with 7 nucleotides matching TRBD2. Germline V gene data show CDR1 as LGHNA and CDR2 as YSLEER. The CDR3 spans 17 residues. J gave up 1 base and V 0 bases, and 6 bases lay outside the gene matches. In nucleotides, the CDR3 is TGCGCCAGCAGCCAAGACGTCGTCGGGGGGTCCTACAATGAGCAGTTCTTC. It codes for CASSQDVVGGSYNEQFF.

The gene calls are TRBV12-5 and TRBJ2-4; 8 bases line up with TRBD1. CDR1 is LGHNT and CDR2 is FRNRAP in the germline V gene. The CDR3 has 10 amino acids. V lost 9 bases and J lost 10; bases outside the gene matches: 2. CDR3 amino acids: CARTGAIQYF. DNA for the CDR3: TGTGCTAGGACAGGGGCGATTCAGTACTTC.

The rearrangement joins TRBV2 to TRBJ2-2; 7 bases agree with TRBD2. V lost 9 bases to trimming and J lost 6 bases; unmatched junction nucleotides: 7. This CDR3 has 13 amino acids. CDR1 and CDR2 from the germline V gene are SNHLY and FYNNEI. Written as DNA, the CDR3 is TGTGCCAGTCGACGGGGGGTGTCCGGGGAGCTGTTTTTT. It is translated as CASRRGVSGELFF.

This sequence joins TRBV28 and TRBJ1-6; 7 bases fit TRBD1. CDR1 and CDR2 (germline): MDHEN, SYDVKM. This CDR3 comprises 14 residues. The V segment lost 6 bases and the J segment 10 bases; nucleotides outside the gene matches: 9. The CDR3 region has the DNA TGTGCCAGCAGCCCGACAGGGCCGGGGTCACCCCTCCACTTT. It specifies CASSPTGPGSPLHF.

The gene calls are TRBV5-1 and TRBJ2-3; 7 nucleotides match TRBD2. From germline, CDR1 is SGHRS and CDR2 YFSETQ. This CDR3 is built from 14 residues. Trimming at V came to 6 bases and at J to 0 bases, leaving 4 bases not matched to a gene. The CDR3 DNA reads as TGCGCCAGCATTGCGGGAGCTAGCACAGATACGCAGTATTTT. Translated: CASIAGASTDTQYF.

The chain is built from TRBV5-6 and TRBJ2-7; possibly TRBD2 for D (5 bases). This CDR3 region has 13 residues. CDR1 SGHDT and CDR2 YYEEEE come from the germline V gene. V was shortened by 1 base and J by 9 bases, with 14 bases between the two germline ends. The CDR3, as DNA: TGTGCCAGCAGCTTGTGGCGGGCTCCGGGGCAGTACTTC. This codes for CASSLWRAPGQYF.

This chain joins TRBV9 and TRBJ2-7; 8 bases agree with TRBD2. Germline trimming cut 3 bases from V and 6 bases from J; bases unmatched to any gene: 8. This CDR3 contains 14 residues. CDR1 is SGDLS, CDR2 YYNGEE, per germline. This CDR3 is CASSDGLAGGEQYF. The CDR3 DNA sequence: TGTGCCAGCAGCGACGGACTAGCTGGCGGCGAGCAGTACTTC. The entire variable domain, with the rest obtained from reference TRBV9 and TRBJ2-7, is as follows: DSGVTQTPKHLITATGQRVTLRCSPRSGDLSVYWYQQSLDQGLQFLIQYYNGEERAKGNILERFSAQQFPDLHSELNLSSLELGDSALYFCASSDGLAGGEQYFGPGTRLTVT.

J is TRBJ2-7 and V is TRBV6-5; TRBD1 agrees at 9 bases. Per the germline V gene, CDR1 is MNHEY and CDR2 is SVGAGI. The V segment lost 6 bases and the J segment 6 bases; nucleotides outside the gene matches: 9. This CDR3 has 14 residues. The CDR3 DNA is TGTGCCAGCAGAGCCCCCGGGACAGGGTTCGAGCAGTACTTC. As protein: CASRAPGTGFEQYF.

The rearrangement joins TRBV6-6 to TRBJ1-5; 12 bases agree with TRBD1. CDR3 length: 16 residues. J lost 7 bases, V lost 4 bases, and 8 bases had no gene match. Germline loops: CDR1 MNHNY, CDR2 SVGAGI (reference sequence). In DNA form, the CDR3 reads TGTGCCAGCAGTTTGGTAGGGACAGGGGGCCGCCAGCCCCAGCATTTT. Its protein is CASSLVGTGGRQPQHF.

The rearrangement links TRBV5-6 to TRBJ2-1; unclear D gene. The CDR3 is 12 residues long. V dropped 2 bases and J dropped 13 bases, with 13 bases sitting between them. Germline CDR1 reads SGHDT; CDR2 reads YYEEEE. The CDR3 region has the DNA TGTGCCAGCAGCTTAACTGCTAGTAAACAGTTCTTC. Its translation is CASSLTASKQFF.

Here the CDR3 DNA reads TGTGCCAGCAGTGAGATGGCGGGGGGATCCTACGAGCAGTACTTC. Translated, it gives CASSEMAGGSYEQYF. The V call is TRBV6-4, the J call TRBJ2-7; 8 nucleotides align to TRBD2. From germline, CDR1 is MRHNA and CDR2 SNTAGT. This CDR3 region has 15 residues. V trimming: 3 bases; J trimming: 1 base; junction bases outside the gene matches: 5.

The chain recombines TRBV7-2 with TRBJ1-6; TRBD1 agrees at 9 bases. V was clipped by 1 base and J by 5 bases; unmatched bases: 9. Germline V gene data show CDR1 as SGHTA and CDR2 as FQGNSA. The CDR3 is 18 amino acids. Written as DNA, the CDR3 is TGTGCCAGCAGCTTAGTCTTCCTGGGGACAGGGAATAATTCACCCCTCCACTTT. Encoded protein: CASSLVFLGTGNNSPLHF.

The chain joins TRBV3-1 (or the pseudogene TRBV3-2) to TRBJ2-5; D uncertain. CDR3 length: 14 residues. From germline, CDR1 is LGHDT and CDR2 YNNKEL (reference sequence). The V gene lost 0 bases and the J gene lost 2 bases, with 7 bases spanning the gap. The CDR3 DNA reads as TGTGCCAGCAGCCAAGACCAACTTCAAGAGACCCAGTACTTC. Residues: CASSQDQLQETQYF.

This clone occurred a few times. The CDR3 nucleotides are TGCAGTGCTAGTTTCTCTACGTGGGAGCAGTACTTC. This gives the protein CSASFSTWEQYF. The chain has TRBV20-1 and TRBJ2-7; D gene unclear. Trimming shortened V by 3 bases and J by 7 bases, and 13 bases separated the two germline ends. The CDR3 sequence is 12 residues long. From germline, CDR1 is DFQATT and CDR2 SNEGSKA (reference sequence).

The gene calls are TRBV5-8 and TRBJ2-1; tentatively, D is TRBD1 (7 bases). Germline lookup yields CDR1 SGHTS and CDR2 YDEGEE. The CDR3 loop spans 16 amino acids. Trimming removed 2 bases from V and 0 bases from J, with 12 bases in between. DNA for the CDR3: TGTGCCAGCAGCTTCTTTCAGGGGGGCTCCTACAATGAGCAGTTCTTC. Residues: CASSFFQGGSYNEQFF.

The chain joins TRBV5-1 to TRBJ2-7, with 7 positions matching TRBD1. V trimming: 4 bases; J trimming: 2 bases; junction bases outside the gene matches: 6. CDR1 is SGHRS, CDR2 YFSETQ, per germline. CDR3 size: 14 residues. CDR3 DNA: TGCGCCAGCAGCCTACCGGGACAGCCCTACGAGCAGTACTTC. Its protein product is CASSLPGQPYEQYF.

The chain is built from TRBV27 and TRBJ2-7; no clear D gene. The CDR3 runs 14 residues. The germline V gene encodes CDR1 MNHEY and CDR2 SMNVEV (reference sequence). The V end lost 3 bases, the J end lost 3 bases, and 12 bases lay between the germline ends. The chain's CDR3 is CASSFVLKFYEQYF. CDR3 DNA sequence: TGTGCCAGCAGTTTTGTGTTAAAATTCTACGAGCAGTACTTC.

The chain joins TRBV6-6 to TRBJ2-2, with D maybe TRBD2 (6 bases). This CDR3 region has 17 residues. V dropped 5 bases and J dropped 1 base, with 17 bases sitting between them. The germline gives CDR1 MNHNY, CDR2 SVGAGI (reference sequence). CDR3 loop: CASSPTGVTLNTGELFF. The CDR3 DNA reads as TGTGCCAGCAGTCCCACGGGAGTGACACTGAACACCGGGGAGCTGTTTTTT.

This clone appeared a few times. The chain carries TRBV4-2 and TRBJ2-1, with D tentatively TRBD2 (5 bases). This CDR3 is built from 12 residues. Per germline, CDR1 LGHNA and CDR2 YNFKEQ. Trimming took off 0 bases at V and 10 bases at J, with 7 bases between the two ends. CDR3 sequence (DNA): TGTGCCAGCAGCCAAGATGAGGGAGAGCAGTTCTTC. Protein product: CASSQDEGEQFF.

The chain recombines TRBV30 with TRBJ2-5, with 7 bases that match TRBD1. The CDR3 has 15 amino acids. Germline CDR1 and CDR2: GTSNPN and SVGIG (reference sequence). J lost 2 bases, V lost 0 bases, and 6 bases had no gene match. The CDR3 DNA sequence: TGTGCCTGGAGTGTAAAGGGGGCCGGACAAGAGACCCAGTACTTC. Translated, it gives CAWSVKGAGQETQYF.

The V and J genes are TRBV6-5 and TRBJ2-6; D is perhaps TRBD1 (5 bases). Germline-derived CDR1 and CDR2 are MNHEY and SVGAGI. The CDR3 is 14 amino acids. Trimming took off 6 bases at V and 3 bases at J, with 9 bases between the two ends. CDR3 sequence (DNA): TGTGCCAGCAGAAGGGGTGTTGGGGCCAACGTCCTGACTTTC. Translation: CASRRGVGANVLTF.

This sequence joins TRBV15 and TRBJ1-1; 9 bases line up with TRBD1. Germline lookup yields CDR1 LNHNV and CDR2 YYDKDF (reference sequence). The CDR3 covers 14 residues. The J segment lost 5 bases and the V segment lost 2 bases, leaving 3 bases of the junction unmatched. The CDR3 loop reads CATSRKTGGTEAFF. CDR3 DNA: TGTGCCACCAGCAGAAAGACAGGGGGTACTGAAGCTTTCTTT.

The gene calls are TRBV12-3 or TRBV12-4 and TRBJ1-2, with unresolved D. This CDR3 is built from 12 residues. V dropped 1 base and J dropped 8 bases, with 8 bases sitting between them. The CDR3 nucleotides read TGTGCCAGCAGTTTAGAGGGAGGCGGCTACACCTTC. Protein product: CASSLEGGGYTF.

The gene calls are TRBV5-1 and TRBJ2-7; 10 bases map to TRBD2. CDR3 size: 16 residues. V gave up 4 bases and J gave up 5 bases; unmatched junction bases: 12. The germline V gene encodes CDR1 SGHRS and CDR2 YFSETQ. This CDR3 is CASSASSGGLINEQYF. CDR3 bases: TGCGCCAGCAGCGCTTCTAGCGGGGGCCTCATAAACGAGCAGTACTTC.

This clone was recorded a few times. The CDR3 DNA is TGTGCCAGCGATTCTAGCCCCTTCTCCTACGAGCAGTACTTC. Amino acids: CASDSSPFSYEQYF. The rearrangement joins TRBV2 to TRBJ2-7, with D maybe TRBD2 (5 bases). From germline, CDR1 is SNHLY and CDR2 FYNNEI. Trimming removed 8 bases at V and 0 bases at J, with 14 bases between. CDR3 length: 14 residues.

V gene TRBV6-5 combines with J gene TRBJ2-5; 11 bases map to TRBD1. The CDR3 sequence is 15 residues long. Germline assignment: CDR1 MNHEY and CDR2 SVGAGI. The ends lost 10 bases at V and 5 bases at J; junction bases unmatched: 12. The CDR3 bases are TGTGCCACCAAATACGACGGGGACAGGGGGGAGACCCAGTACTTC. This translates into CATKYDGDRGETQYF.

The genes are TRBV5-1 and TRBJ2-3, with TRBD2 identical over 12 bases. The CDR3 is 17 residues long. Trimming cost V 4 bases and J 2 bases; bases outside gene matches: 8. Germline assignment: CDR1 SGHRS and CDR2 YFSETQ. The CDR3 here is CASSPNGLAGYTDTQYF. In nucleotides, the CDR3 is TGCGCCAGCAGCCCAAACGGACTAGCGGGGTACACAGATACGCAGTATTTT.